The next 3 T cell receptor beta chains were all read from a single sample in a study of regulatory T cells in long-lasting Graves disease. Building the TCR beta libraries relied on iRepertoire HTBI primers, and CDR3 regions underwent Arm-PCR. MiXCR, applied by TCRdb to the multiplex PCR reads, yields one record per CDR3 protein. The sample contains 400,000 to 500,000 distinct CDR3 sequences, less than 15% of which appear only once. Described time point: newly diagnosed GD, antithyroid drugs for less than 3 months. PBMC RNA was the source of the TCR library. This sample was shared with a second study, whose subject was T cells in Graves' hyperthyroidism and ophthalmopathy.

This specimen was peripheral blood mononuclear cells (PBMCs), taken at new diagnosis, from a patient treated with antithyroid drugs. The source of these receptors is a woman aged 45-65 years with Graves disease.

This clonotype was seen ten or more times. DNA of the CDR3: TGTGCCAGCAGCCAAGACGTCGCCACAGATACGCAGTATTTT. It yields the protein CASSQDVATDTQYF. The chain carries TRBV3-1 and TRBJ2-3; no clear D gene. The CDR3 contains 14 residues. V gave up 0 bases and J gave up 2 bases, with 6 bases separating them. Germline V gene sequence: CDR1 LGHDT, CDR2 YNNKEL (reference sequence).

The sample holds many counts of this clonotype. This chain uses TRBV6-2 or TRBV6-3 with TRBJ2-1, with D possibly matching TRBD2 (5 bases). The CDR3 has 12 amino acids. CDR1 and CDR2 from the germline V gene are MNHEY and SVGEGT. With 6 bases removed from V and 7 bases from J, the gap between germline ends came to 10 bases. Here the CDR3 reads CASRYPGNEQFF. In nucleotides, the CDR3 is TGTGCCAGCAGATACCCGGGGAATGAGCAGTTCTTC.

This clonotype was seen many times. This sequence joins TRBV5-1 and TRBJ2-7, with TRBD2 as a possible D gene (5 bases). V lost 0 bases and J lost 3, with 10 bases in between. The CDR3 consists of 14 residues. Germline lookup yields CDR1 SGHRS and CDR2 YFSETQ. This CDR3 reads CASSLGTVLYEQYF. The CDR3 coding sequence is TGCGCCAGCAGCTTGGGGACTGTGCTCTACGAGCAGTACTTC.